What follows are 18 T cell receptor beta chains derived from one specimen sequenced in a study of blood T cell repertoires in COVID-19. Here immunoSEQ multiplex PCR was the method, and the copy in TCRdb shows in-frame clones only, minus some. The sample has approximately 250,000 clones, 80% to 90% seen once. The sequencing sample was made of peripheral blood. These TCRs come from a woman aged 70-85 years with COVID-19, enrolled during active disease.

About this clone itself: The sample carries other DNA sequences with the same CDR3. The chain links TRBV7-8 to TRBJ1-5; D gene uncertain. This CDR3 is built from 13 residues. Trimming pared 2 bases from V and 7 bases from J, leaving 9 bases between. The germline gives CDR1 SGHVS, CDR2 FQNEAQ. CDR3: CASSLNEVQPQHF. The CDR3 bases are TGTGCCAGCAGCTTAAATGAGGTCCAGCCCCAGCATTTT.

This clone was observed a few times. The chain is built from TRBV29-1 and TRBJ2-2, with 7 bases lining up with TRBD1. The CDR3 runs to 12 residues. Germline-derived CDR1 and CDR2 are SQVTM and ANQGSEA. The ends lost 7 bases at V and 8 bases at J; junction bases unmatched: 7. The CDR3 reads CSADRDSGELFF. The CDR3 bases are TGCAGCGCAGACAGGGATTCGGGGGAGCTGTTTTTT.

This sequence joins TRBV7-2 and TRBJ2-1, with TRBD2 matching 8 bases. CDR1 and CDR2 from the germline V gene are SGHTA and FQGNSA. CDR3 length: 16 residues. Unmatched junction bases numbered 10, after V lost 5 bases and J lost 4 bases. The CDR3 protein is CASSTRSGGRYNEQFF. DNA for the CDR3: TGTGCCAGCAGCACCCGCAGCGGGGGCCGTTACAATGAGCAGTTCTTC.

The DNA of the CDR3 is TGTGCCAGCAGTTTCGGGACTAGCGGCCCGAATGAGCAGTTCTTC. This encodes CASSFGTSGPNEQFF. The chain uses TRBV27 and TRBJ2-1, with TRBD2 identical over 11 bases. Germline V gene sequence: CDR1 MNHEY, CDR2 SMNVEV (reference sequence). The CDR3 is 15 residues long. V dropped 3 bases and J dropped 7; count of bases not matched to a gene: 5.

In this sample, this clone turned up once. The V call is TRBV30, the J call TRBJ2-7, with 10 bases aligning to TRBD2. The CDR3 contains 13 residues. V shed 8 bases, J shed 5 bases, and the junction held 9 bases outside the gene matches. Germline CDR1 GTSNPN, CDR2 SVGIG (reference sequence). The CDR3 bases are TGTGCCCGTAGCGGGGGGCTATACCACGAGCAGTACTTC. Translated: CARSGGLYHEQYF.

The chain combines TRBV28 with TRBJ2-3; TRBD2 is a possible D gene (5 bases). V was trimmed by 5 bases and J by 2 bases, leaving 14 bases between them. The CDR3 has 15 residues. Germline CDR1 and CDR2: MDHEN and SYDVKM. CDR3 bases: TGTGCCAGCAGTCCTTCCCGGACTTTCACAGATACGCAGTATTTT. This sequence encodes CASSPSRTFTDTQYF. The whole variable domain, remainder taken from reference TRBV28 and TRBJ2-3, is DVKVTQSSRYLVKRTGEKVFLECVQDMDHENMFWYRQDPGLGLRLIYFSYDVKMKEKGDIPEGYSVSREKKERFSLILESASTNQTSMYLCASSPSRTFTDTQYFGPGTRLTVL.

The chain carries TRBV30 and TRBJ2-1; TRBD2 matches 9 bases. Germline loops: CDR1 GTSNPN, CDR2 SVGIG (reference sequence). The V and J ends lost 3 bases and 7 bases, in that order; junction bases with no gene match: 10. The CDR3 sequence is 15 residues long. The CDR3 sequence is CAWRRRGGAGNEQFF. For the CDR3, the DNA is TGTGCCTGGAGGCGCCGCGGGGGGGCTGGAAATGAGCAGTTCTTC.

The CDR3 protein is CASSFLEEKLFF. The CDR3 coding sequence is TGTGCCAGCAGCTTCCTAGAGGAAAAACTGTTTTTT. The chain links TRBV7-9 to TRBJ1-4, with D unresolved. V was shortened by 3 bases and J by 8 bases, with 7 bases between the two germline ends. Germline loops: CDR1 SEHNR, CDR2 FQNEAQ (reference sequence). The CDR3 has 12 amino acids.

This clone appeared once. The gene calls are TRBV6-4 and TRBJ1-5; 8 positions match TRBD1. The germline CDR1 and CDR2 sequences are MRHNA and SNTAGT. Germline trimming cut 2 bases from V and 4 bases from J; bases unmatched to any gene: 4. The CDR3 extends over 15 amino acids. The CDR3: CASSDTGGPNQPQHF. The CDR3 DNA reads TGTGCCAGCAGTGACACAGGGGGTCCAAATCAGCCCCAGCATTTT.

This chain links TRBV6-2 or TRBV6-3 with TRBJ1-1, with no clear D. The CDR3 is 11 residues long. Germline CDR1 and CDR2: MNHEY and SVGEGT. V lost 6 bases, J lost 7 bases, and 9 bases lay in between. The CDR3 loop reads CASSNGLEAFF. The CDR3 region has the DNA TGTGCCAGCAGCAACGGACTTGAAGCTTTCTTT.

The rearrangement uses TRBV2 and TRBJ1-5; 7 bases align to TRBD1. CDR3 length: 15 amino acids. Germline V gene lookup returns CDR1 SNHLY and CDR2 FYNNEI. The junction had 4 bases not matched to a gene; V was cut back by 5 bases and J by 0 bases. This CDR3 reads CASSFGTVSNQPQHF. CDR3 in DNA: TGTGCCAGCAGTTTTGGGACAGTTAGCAATCAGCCCCAGCATTTT.

V usage is TRBV30 and J usage is TRBJ1-2; D gene uncertain. Trimming took 1 base from V and 3 from J, leaving 6 bases between them. The CDR3 contains 12 residues. Germline V lookup: CDR1 GTSNPN, CDR2 SVGIG (reference sequence). The CDR3 DNA reads as TGTGCCTGGAGTGCGGACTACTATGGCTACACCTTC. This translates into CAWSADYYGYTF.

The J gene is TRBJ1-4, the V gene TRBV2; tentative D call: TRBD1 (6 bases). The CDR3 has 13 amino acids. Trimming pared 11 bases from V and 6 bases from J, leaving 16 bases between. The V gene's germline CDR1 is SNHLY and CDR2 FYNNEI. CDR3 DNA: TGTGCCTCTAGCACAGGGATAGATGAAAAACTGTTTTTT. It codes for CASSTGIDEKLFF.

The V call is TRBV14, the J call TRBJ1-1; TRBD1 aligns across 12 bases. J was trimmed by 8 bases and V by 3 bases; bases with no gene match: 13. CDR1 and CDR2 (germline): SGHDN, FVKESK. The CDR3 is 17 amino acids. The CDR3 protein is CASSQPGQGASAAEAFF. DNA for the CDR3: TGTGCCAGCAGCCAGCCGGGACAGGGGGCCTCTGCGGCCGAAGCTTTCTTT.

The gene calls are TRBV9 and TRBJ2-3; 11 bases line up with TRBD2. V dropped 3 bases and J dropped 7; count of bases not matched to a gene: 13. This CDR3 contains 17 residues. Looked up from germline, CDR1 is SGDLS and CDR2 is YYNGEE. The CDR3 region is CASSGGSGGASVYTQYF. The CDR3, as DNA: TGTGCCAGCAGCGGAGGTAGCGGGGGGGCGTCAGTGTATACGCAGTATTTT.

The rearrangement uses TRBV24-1 and TRBJ2-3, with 8 positions matching TRBD2. The germline CDR1 and CDR2 sequences are KGHDR and SFDVKD. V lost 9 bases to trimming and J lost 2 bases; unmatched junction nucleotides: 3. The CDR3 has 13 residues. In nucleotides, the CDR3 is TGTGCCACCTGTAGCGGGGCCACAGATACGCAGTATTTT. It translates to CATCSGATDTQYF.

The J gene is TRBJ1-1, the V gene TRBV7-3, with 8 bases identical to TRBD1. V trimming: 1 base; J trimming: 7 bases; junction bases outside the gene matches: 5. The germline gives CDR1 SGHTA, CDR2 FQGTGA. This CDR3 is 14 amino acids long. The DNA of the CDR3 is TGTGCCAGCAGCTTAAAGGCCGGGACAGGTGAAGCTTTCTTT. Its protein is CASSLKAGTGEAFF. The full variable domain, rest sourced from reference TRBV7-3 and TRBJ1-1, is GAGVSQTPSNKVTEKGKYVELRCDPISGHTALYWYRQSLGQGPEFLIYFQGTGAADDSGLPNDRFFAVRPEGSVSTLKIQRTERGDSAVYLCASSLKAGTGEAFFGQGTRLTVV.

As concerns this clone: Other nucleotide sequences in the sample specify the same CDR3. CDR3 loop: CASSQDPRGTEAFF. DNA for the CDR3: TGCGCCAGCAGCCAAGATCCCAGGGGCACTGAAGCTTTCTTT. This chain uses TRBV4-3 with TRBJ1-1; possibly TRBD1 for D (6 bases). In germline, CDR1 is LGHNA, CDR2 YSLEER. Trimming shortened V by 0 bases and J by 4 bases, and 9 bases separated the two germline ends. There are 14 residues in the CDR3.